Sequencing of this T cell receptor beta chain was carried out in a study of vaccination and CD4 T cells after COVID-19. The Oncomine TCR Beta short-read assay was applied to DNA of cultured CD4+ T cells. Each CDR3 protein gets one entry after TCRdb re-called the PCR reads with MiXCR. The top ten clones hold about 5% of a sample with some 25,000 distinct CDR3 sequences, over 60% of them seen once. Germline values: CDR1 SGHTA, CDR2 FQGNSA. There are 18 residues in the CDR3. The trim removed 2 bases at V and 2 bases at J, leaving 14 bases unmatched. This clonotype appeared a few times. Its antigen is unknown. The treatment here: roughly 10-day PBMC culture with coronavirus spike peptide pools or control peptides (ViraFEST assay).

The receptor's source is a human donor who had recovered from COVID-19. Sequencing was carried out using CD4+ T cells from blood, cultured in vitro. The chain couples TRBV7-2 to TRBJ1-2; 7 bases map to TRBD1. The CDR3: CASSLRSIGTVSNYGYTF. CDR3 DNA sequence: TGTGCCAGCAGCTTAAGGTCTATAGGGACAGTCTCGAACTATGGCTACACCTTC. The full variable domain, in which reference TRBV7-2 and TRBJ1-2 provide the parts outside the CDR3, is GAGVSQSPSNKVTEKGKDVELRCDPISGHTALYWYRQSLGQGLEFLIYFQGNSAPDKSGLPSDRFSAERTGGSVSTLTIQRTQQEDSAVYLCASSLRSIGTVSNYGYTFGSGTRLTVV.